The source of this T cell receptor (beta chain) is a study of shared clonotypes between healthy human individuals. Points from the study as a whole: There were few donors, and this limited the genetic and exposure-history diversity represented. All-four-donor shared clonotypes had higher generation probabilities than non-shared clonotypes did.

About this clone: What it binds is unknown.

Looked up from germline, CDR1 is SGHRS and CDR2 is YFSETQ. With 3 bases removed from V and 2 bases from J, the gap between germline ends came to 12 bases. The length of the CDR3 is 14 residues. Profiled with immunoSEQ multiplex PCR; TCRdb holds only in-frame clones, not every one. The sample carries nearly 1,000,000 clones, about three quarters recorded once. The chain couples TRBV5-1 to TRBJ2-7, with D maybe TRBD1 (5 bases). This clonotype was obtained from a man between 18 and 35 years old in good health. Sequenced input: memory CD4+ T cells sorted from blood. Subset defined: CD45RA-negative fraction. The DNA of the CDR3 is TGCGCCAGCAGCTCTCAGGGTTCCGCCTACGAGCAGTACTTC. Amino acids: CASSSQGSAYEQYF.